A selection of T cell receptor beta chains follows, all from one sample in a study of response to subunit inactivated influenza vaccine. TCRdb redid the calling of the RT-PCR reads with MiXCR, one entry per CDR3 protein. The data show around 580,000 distinct CDR3 sequences, around 13% seen once. The source material was PBMCs from blood, sampled approximately 12 days after vaccination. These receptors all come from a man between 50 and 59 years old who received an inactivated influenza vaccine. The CDR3 runs from the conserved cysteine through the conserved F or W. Each record gives: J gene, D gene, clone size, V gene, CDR3 protein, CDR3 DNA. D genes are given only for firm matches. Size is omitted from some rows. Given values are once, few, many or a class for expanded clones.

TRBJ2-1 TRBD1 . TRBV10-3 CAIRQGASFNEQFF TGTGCCATCAGACAGGGGGCCAGTTTTAATGAGCAGTTCTTC
TRBJ2-7 TRBD1 . TRBV20-1 CSARKGGRSYEQYF TGCAGTGCTAGAAAAGGGGGCAGATCCTACGAGCAGTACTTC
TRBJ2-1 . few TRBV12-3/TRBV12-4 CASPPRNEQFF TGTGCCAGCCCGCCCCGCAATGAGCAGTTCTTC
TRBJ1-4 TRBD1 few TRBV2 CASTQGTANEKLFF TGTGCCAGCACCCAGGGGACAGCGAATGAAAAACTGTTTTTT
TRBJ2-5 TRBD2 . TRBV5-1 CASSLGGTSGSQETQYF TGCGCCAGCAGCTTGGGGGGGACTAGCGGGAGTCAAGAGACCCAGTACTTC
TRBJ2-7 TRBD1 . TRBV9 CASSETGGGYEQYF TGTGCCAGCAGCGAAACAGGGGGCGGCTACGAGCAGTACTTC
TRBJ1-5 . few TRBV12-3/TRBV12-4 CASSDTNQPQHF TGTGCCAGCAGTGATACCAATCAGCCCCAGCATTTT
TRBJ1-6 . . TRBV4-1 CASSQDPNSPLHF TGCGCCAGCAGCCAAGATCCCAATTCACCCCTCCACTTT
TRBJ2-1 . few TRBV6-2/TRBV6-3 CASSSGYSSYNEQFF TGTGCCAGCAGTTCGGGGTATTCCTCCTACAATGAGCAGTTCTTC
TRBJ2-7 TRBD2 few TRBV5-1 CASSFRTSGYEQYF TGCGCCAGCAGCTTTCGGACTAGCGGCTACGAGCAGTACTTC
TRBJ2-5 . many TRBV7-2 CASSLGPGQETQYF TGTGCCAGCAGCTTAGGACCCGGACAAGAGACCCAGTACTTC
TRBJ1-1 . few TRBV7-9 CASSQPGTKVSEAFF TGTGCCAGCAGTCAACCAGGGACAAAAGTTTCTGAAGCTTTCTTT
TRBJ2-3 . . TRBV24-1 CATSDRRIRTDTQYF TGTGCCACCAGTGATCGCAGGATACGCACAGATACGCAGTATTTT
TRBJ2-4 . few TRBV12-3/TRBV12-4 CASSVRRINIQYF TGTGCCAGTTCAGTACGTCGAATAAACATTCAGTACTTC
TRBJ1-5 . few TRBV7-8 CASSRSRFEIHQPQHF TGTGCCAGCAGCCGCTCGCGGTTTGAGATTCATCAGCCCCAGCATTTT
TRBJ2-2 . few TRBV7-7 CASSFLGGNTGELFF TGTGCTAGCAGCTTCCTTGGGGGGAACACCGGGGAGCTGTTTTTT
TRBJ2-5 TRBD2 . TRBV29-1 CSVRFGSGRQETQYF TGCAGCGTTAGGTTTGGTAGCGGGAGACAAGAGACCCAGTACTTC
TRBJ2-5 . . TRBV7-2 CASSLASLAVQETQYF TGTGCCAGCAGCTTAGCCTCACTAGCAGTACAAGAGACCCAGTACTTC
TRBJ2-2 . few TRBV20-1 CSARGGPTSRTIPGELFF TGCAGTGCTAGAGGGGGACCCACCAGCCGGACAATTCCCGGGGAGCTGTTTTTT
TRBJ2-7 TRBD1 many TRBV12-3/TRBV12-4 CASSTTGTGVEQYF TGTGCCAGCAGTACCACCGGGACAGGGGTTGAGCAGTACTTC
TRBJ2-7 . many TRBV12-3/TRBV12-4 CASSLVSGGAYEQYF TGTGCCAGCAGTTTAGTATCCGGGGGCGCCTACGAGCAGTACTTC
TRBJ2-1 . . TRBV30 CAWRIPGGDNEQFF TGTGCCTGGAGGATCCCGGGCGGCGACAATGAGCAGTTCTTC
TRBJ2-2 . . TRBV28 CASSLPGTNTGELFF TGTGCCAGCAGTTTACCGGGGACGAACACCGGGGAGCTGTTTTTT
TRBJ2-1 . . TRBV11-1 CATLSDYNEQFF TGTGCCACCCTTTCGGATTACAATGAGCAGTTCTTC
TRBJ2-5 TRBD1 few TRBV6-2/TRBV6-3 CASSSPQGAETQYF TGTGCCAGCAGTTCCCCACAGGGGGCAGAGACCCAGTACTTC
TRBJ2-7 . many TRBV12-3/TRBV12-4 CASSLAPGHSYEQYF TGTGCCAGCAGTTTAGCGCCAGGGCACTCCTACGAGCAGTACTTC
TRBJ2-3 . few TRBV20-1 CSARAGAPDTQYF TGCAGTGCTAGAGCGGGAGCTCCAGATACGCAGTATTTT
TRBJ2-5 . . TRBV4-2 CASSQSKGGETQYF TGTGCCAGCAGCCAATCAAAAGGGGGAGAGACCCAGTACTTC
TRBJ2-7 TRBD2 few TRBV29-1 CSVGSRLAGVPEQYF TGCAGCGTTGGTTCCCGACTAGCGGGAGTTCCCGAGCAGTACTTC
TRBJ2-3 TRBD1 . TRBV5-1 CASSSTGQGDTQYF TGCGCCAGCAGCTCGACGGGACAGGGAGATACGCAGTATTTT
TRBJ2-7 . few TRBV5-6 CASSLGPGAAYEQYF TGTGCCAGCAGCTTGGGACCGGGAGCGGCCTACGAGCAGTACTTC
TRBJ2-1 . . TRBV20-1 CSARGTSPLNEQFF TGCAGTGCTAGAGGCACTTCACCGTTGAATGAGCAGTTCTTC
TRBJ2-1 . . TRBV7-9 CASSLSRGKQFF TGTGCCAGCAGCTTATCCCGGGGAAAGCAGTTCTTC
TRBJ2-5 . . TRBV29-1 CSVEGQETQYF TGCAGCGTTGAGGGCCAAGAGACCCAGTACTTC
TRBJ2-7 . once TRBV15 CATSPANHEQYF TGTGCCACCAGCCCAGCAAACCACGAGCAGTACTTC
TRBJ2-3 TRBD1 few TRBV6-5 CASSSFRTGGGADTQYF TGTGCCAGCAGTTCCTTCCGGACAGGGGGCGGCGCAGATACGCAGTATTTT
TRBJ2-5 . few TRBV3-1 CASSDAVTQETQYF TGTGCCAGCAGCGATGCCGTTACCCAAGAGACCCAGTACTTC
TRBJ2-1 TRBD2 . TRBV11-1 CASSLALIAGGRNFYNEQFF TGTGCCAGCAGCTTAGCGCTTATAGCGGGGGGCCGAAACTTTTACAATGAGCAGTTCTTC
TRBJ1-4 . . TRBV18 CASSPSTGTLNEKLFF TGTGCCAGCTCACCATCGACCGGGACCCTAAATGAAAAACTGTTTTTT
TRBJ2-7 . few TRBV7-2 CASSLGGRSYF TGTGCCAGCAGCTTAGGGGGAAGGTCGTACTTC
TRBJ2-5 . few TRBV4-2 CASSVGVSRETQYF TGTGCCAGCAGCGTGGGGGTCTCCCGAGAGACCCAGTACTTC
TRBJ2-5 . . TRBV12-5 CASGLAPSGGLETQYF TGTGCTAGTGGTTTGGCCCCTTCCGGGGGACTGGAGACCCAGTACTTC
TRBJ2-5 . few TRBV27 CASSDLRDQTQYF TGTGCCAGCAGTGACCTCCGGGACCAGACCCAGTACTTC
TRBJ2-2 TRBD2 . TRBV29-1 CSARGLAGHTGELFF TGCAGCGCTAGAGGGCTAGCGGGACACACCGGGGAGCTGTTTTTT
TRBJ1-1 . few TRBV19 CASSIGGINTEAFF TGTGCCAGTAGTATAGGAGGGATCAACACTGAAGCTTTCTTT
TRBJ1-1 . . TRBV20-1 CSAREGAGTLNTEAFF TGCAGTGCTAGAGAGGGGGCAGGGACACTAAACACTGAAGCTTTCTTT
TRBJ2-3 . few TRBV12-3/TRBV12-4 CASTSPPITDTQYF TGTGCCAGCACCAGCCCGCCGATCACAGATACGCAGTATTTT
TRBJ2-3 . many TRBV6-2/TRBV6-3 CASSYVSPYSGADTQYF TGTGCCAGCAGTTACGTCTCACCTTACAGCGGCGCAGATACGCAGTATTTT
TRBJ2-1 TRBD2 . TRBV6-1 CASSSLSGRGDEQFF TGTGCCAGCAGCTCCCTTAGCGGGAGAGGCGATGAGCAGTTCTTC
TRBJ2-1 TRBD2 . TRBV7-2 CASSVRTSGRGEQFF TGTGCCAGCAGCGTAAGGACTAGCGGGAGGGGTGAGCAGTTCTTC
TRBJ2-1 . . TRBV19 CASSIDRIPVF TGTGCCAGTAGTATAGATAGGATCCCCGTCTTC
TRBJ2-5 TRBD2 . TRBV7-6 CASSRSGTLWETQYF TGTGCCAGCAGCCGGAGCGGGACCCTCTGGGAGACCCAGTACTTC
TRBJ2-1 TRBD2 few TRBV10-3 CAISEVAGGPINEQFF TGTGCCATCAGTGAGGTAGCGGGGGGGCCTATCAATGAGCAGTTCTTC
TRBJ1-5 . many TRBV20-1 CSARSPGTGNQPQHF TGCAGTGCTAGATCGCCGGGAACGGGCAATCAGCCCCAGCATTTT
TRBJ1-5 TRBD1 many TRBV28 CASSLLTGGNQPQHF TGTGCCAGCAGCCTGTTGACAGGGGGCAATCAGCCCCAGCATTTT
TRBJ2-7 TRBD1 . TRBV4-2 CASSTGQGALAEQYF TGTGCCAGCAGTACAGGACAGGGGGCGTTGGCAGAGCAGTACTTC
TRBJ2-1 TRBD2 . TRBV10-3 CAISESLAGNEQFF TGTGCCATCAGTGAGTCGCTAGCGGGCAATGAGCAGTTCTTC
TRBJ1-2 . many TRBV6-2/TRBV6-3 CASSYGRYGYTF TGTGCCAGCAGTTACGGGCGCTATGGCTACACCTTC